Listed below are T cell receptor beta chains from one sample, sequenced in a study of PD-1 blockade in classical Hodgkin lymphoma. Libraries were prepared by immunoSEQ multiplex PCR; TCRdb keeps only in-frame clonotypes and omits some of them. The sample holds around 15,000 clones, under 90% seen once. The sample consisted of peripheral blood mononuclear cells (PBMCs), taken before the fourth cycle of nivolumab. Receptor source: a human donor with classical Hodgkin lymphoma. Both conserved end residues are trimmed from each CDR3. Each record gives: J gene, V gene, clone size, CDR3 protein. Size is stated for part of the rows, as once, few or many counts, or as a class when the clone is expanded.

J: TRBJ2-2; V: TRBV5-1; size: -; CDR3: ASSEQGTGELF
J: TRBJ1-1; V: TRBV25-1; size: -; CDR3: ASSPFGRDTEAF
J: TRBJ2-3; V: TRBV9; size: -; CDR3: ASSSSGSTDTQY
J: TRBJ2-5; V: TRBV11-3; size: -; CDR3: ASSLEDSPRETQY
J: TRBJ2-2; V: TRBV9; size: -; CDR3: ASSVWGGADTGELF
J: TRBJ2-5; V: TRBV13; size: -; CDR3: ASSLSAGTGTQY
J: TRBJ2-1; V: TRBV9; size: -; CDR3: ASSVGASGHYNEQF
J: TRBJ2-1; V: TRBV5-1; size: -; CDR3: ASRDVSSYNEQF
J: TRBJ2-3; V: TRBV6-1; size: -; CDR3: ASSASSGTQY
J: TRBJ2-3; V: TRBV7-3; size: -; CDR3: ASSQDRQATDTQY
J: TRBJ1-6; V: TRBV7-8; size: -; CDR3: ASSLGSTYNSPLH
J: TRBJ1-6; V: TRBV7-8; size: -; CDR3: ASSLAGQNSPLH
J: TRBJ2-7; V: TRBV18; size: -; CDR3: ASSPMGQGREQY
J: TRBJ1-5; V: TRBV19; size: -; CDR3: ASSMFRQGSLDQPQH
J: TRBJ2-5; V: TRBV14; size: once; CDR3: ASSQQGAETQY
J: TRBJ1-3; V: TRBV9; size: -; CDR3: ASSVDSYSGNTIY
J: TRBJ1-5; V: TRBV19; size: -; CDR3: ASSLGIAQPQH
J: TRBJ2-1; V: TRBV5-1; size: few; CDR3: ASSSTLLAEDYNEQF
J: TRBJ1-2; V: TRBV4-2; size: -; CDR3: ASSQSRYSDPGRGYT
J: TRBJ1-6; V: TRBV7-8; size: -; CDR3: ASSLGPGDNSPLH
J: TRBJ1-1; V: TRBV10-1; size: -; CDR3: ASHIPVEAF
J: TRBJ2-5; V: TRBV2; size: few; CDR3: ASSESVQETQY
J: TRBJ2-7; V: TRBV9; size: -; CDR3: ASSPPAVGGSSYEQY
J: TRBJ1-1; V: TRBV5-1; size: -; CDR3: ASQAREYGGAF
J: TRBJ2-7; V: TRBV5-1; size: -; CDR3: ASSPSGGASYEQY
J: TRBJ2-5; V: TRBV5-1; size: -; CDR3: ASSLARGALETQY
J: TRBJ2-2; V: TRBV6-5; size: -; CDR3: ASRTGGRNTGELF
J: TRBJ2-7; V: TRBV7-9; size: -; CDR3: ASSLGQGAFEQY
J: TRBJ1-5; V: TRBV7-2; size: once; CDR3: ASSIDRTGWNSNQPQH
J: TRBJ2-4; V: TRBV11-2; size: -; CDR3: ASSPPPGRNIQY
J: TRBJ2-7; V: TRBV7-8; size: -; CDR3: ASSSLTGGEQY
J: TRBJ2-1; V: TRBV4-1; size: -; CDR3: ASSDPTGAASEQF
J: TRBJ1-1; V: TRBV5-1; size: -; CDR3: ASSPGQGGSTEAF
J: TRBJ1-3; V: TRBV5-1; size: -; CDR3: ASSLAGGSGNTIY
J: TRBJ1-2; V: TRBV29-1; size: -; CDR3: SVEFYTGTFFYGYT